This T cell receptor (beta chain) was observed in a study of shared clonotypes between healthy human individuals. The length of the CDR3 is 15 residues. J was trimmed by 3 bases and V by 4 bases; bases with no gene match: 9. Germline V CDR1 and CDR2: MNHEY, SVGAGI. This table comes from immunoSEQ multiplex PCR, and its TCRdb copy is limited to in-frame clones, with some not included. This table has 2,100,000 or so clones, nearly 97% appearing once. What was sequenced was naive CD4+ T cells sorted from blood. As for subset: CD45RA+ positively selected. V usage is TRBV6-5 and J usage is TRBJ2-7, with 7 bases fitting TRBD2. This TCR came from a man between 18 and 29 years old in good health. The CDR3: CASSLLPGTNYEQYF. For the CDR3, the DNA is TGTGCCAGCAGTTTACTCCCAGGGACTAACTACGAGCAGTACTTC.